This entry lists 28 T cell receptor beta chains sequenced from one sample in a study of cytomegalovirus exposure and HLA in healthy donors. It was with 60 Vbeta and 13 Jbeta primers that the PCR ran. Profiled with immunoSEQ multiplex PCR; TCRdb holds only in-frame clones, not every one. This sample carries 150,000 to 200,000 clones, 80% of them seen once, and the ten largest clones take roughly an eighth. Sequencing was performed on PBMCs. The receptors were sampled from a woman aged 40 to 50 in good health and CMV-seronegative.

The rearrangement uses TRBV10-3 and TRBJ2-4; D is perhaps TRBD2 (7 bases). Trimming stripped 8 bases from V and 5 bases from J, with 22 bases between. Germline CDR1 ENHRY, CDR2 SYGVKD. The CDR3 has 16 amino acids. The CDR3 is CAIHREGVPYENIQYF. The CDR3 coding sequence is TGTGCCATCCACAGGGAGGGGGTCCCGTACGAAAACATTCAGTACTTC.

The chain uses TRBV5-4 and TRBJ2-1; 7 nucleotides align to TRBD2. Germline V gives CDR1 SGHNT, CDR2 YYREEE (reference sequence). Trimming at V came to 2 bases and at J to 9 bases, leaving 8 bases not matched to a gene. This CDR3 contains 14 residues. The CDR3 is CASSLAGIPTEQFF. In DNA form, the CDR3 reads TGTGCCAGCAGCTTAGCGGGGATCCCCACTGAGCAGTTCTTC.

V gene TRBV6-1 combines with J gene TRBJ2-1; the D is unclear. The V and J ends lost 4 bases and 6 bases respectively, with 13 bases between them. Germline V CDR1 and CDR2: MNHNS, SASEGT. There are 14 residues in the CDR3. The CDR3 loop reads CASSGARTINEQFF. CDR3 nucleotide sequence: TGTGCCAGCAGTGGAGCTAGAACGATCAATGAGCAGTTCTTC.

The chain employs TRBV10-1 and TRBJ2-7; the match to TRBD2 covers 16 bases. The CDR3 has 17 amino acids. Germline V gene sequence: CDR1 WNHNN, CDR2 SYGVQD (reference sequence). V lost 6 bases and J lost 4; bases outside the gene matches: 9. This CDR3 reads CASREGLAGGEPYEQYF. CDR3 in DNA: TGCGCCAGCAGGGAGGGACTAGCGGGAGGGGAACCTTACGAGCAGTACTTC.

V usage is TRBV18 and J usage is TRBJ2-5, with 9 positions matching TRBD1. The CDR3 sequence is 14 residues long. V lost 3 bases and J lost 6; bases outside the gene matches: 5. Looked up from germline, CDR1 is KGHSH and CDR2 is LQKENI. The CDR3 DNA follows: TGTGCCAGCTCACCCGGACAGGGGCCAAAGACCCAGTACTTC. It encodes CASSPGQGPKTQYF.

The chain has TRBV4-2 and TRBJ2-4, with D possibly TRBD1 on 6 matching bases. The V end was cut by 1 base, the J end by 6 bases, with 13 bases between. The V gene's germline CDR1 is LGHNA and CDR2 YNFKEQ. The CDR3 runs to 15 residues. As DNA, the CDR3 is TGTGCCAGCAGCCAAGTTCTGGGGGCTGGAAACATTCAGTACTTC. Residues: CASSQVLGAGNIQYF.

This chain links TRBV7-9 with TRBJ1-1; unclear D gene. V lost 5 bases to trimming and J lost 1 base, with 8 bases between them. This CDR3 comprises 13 residues. The V gene's germline CDR1 is SEHNR and CDR2 FQNEAQ (reference sequence). The CDR3, as DNA: TGTGCCAGCAGCCAGACATCGAACACTGAAGCTTTCTTT. The encoded protein is CASSQTSNTEAFF.

The chain has TRBV19 and TRBJ2-1; 8 bases are a match to TRBD2. V gave up 1 base and J gave up 8 bases; unmatched junction bases: 1. The germline V gene has CDR1 LNHDA and CDR2 SQIVND (reference sequence). This CDR3 comprises 13 residues. This CDR3 reads CASSIGRGDEQFF. In DNA, the CDR3 is TGTGCCAGTAGTATAGGGCGGGGGGATGAGCAGTTCTTC.

The chain uses TRBV11-2 and TRBJ2-1; 7 nucleotides line up with TRBD2. The CDR3 is made up of 14 amino acids. Germline-derived CDR1 and CDR2 are SGHAT and FQNNGV. V was pared by 5 bases and J by 8 bases, with 9 bases of the junction left unmatched. The CDR3 DNA is TGTGCCAGCAGCCCCCTCCTGACTAGCCATGAGCAGTTCTTC. Protein: CASSPLLTSHEQFF.

V usage is TRBV5-6 and J usage is TRBJ1-2; no reliable D call. The germline CDR1 and CDR2 sequences are SGHDT and YYEEEE. The V and J ends lost 5 bases and 4 bases respectively, with 15 bases between them. The CDR3 has 14 amino acids. CDR3 in amino acids: CASRFRGVGYGYTF. The DNA of the CDR3 is TGTGCCAGCAGATTTCGGGGAGTCGGCTATGGCTACACCTTC.

CDR3 DNA sequence: TGTGCCAGCAGTTTAGCCAGGGGCAATCAGCCCCAGCATTTT. This sequence encodes CASSLARGNQPQHF. This rearrangement joins TRBV28 to TRBJ1-5, with D possibly matching TRBD1 (5 bases). This CDR3 has 14 residues. V was pared by 2 bases and J by 2 bases, with 7 bases between. Germline lookup yields CDR1 MDHEN and CDR2 SYDVKM.

The V call is TRBV18, the J call TRBJ1-1, with 8 bases lining up with TRBD1. V was pared by 4 bases and J by 1 base, with 2 bases of the junction left unmatched. Germline loops: CDR1 KGHSH, CDR2 LQKENI. There are 14 residues in the CDR3. Here the CDR3 reads CASSLTGGNTEAFF. CDR3 coding DNA: TGTGCCAGCTCACTCACAGGGGGGAACACTGAAGCTTTCTTT. Using reference TRBV18 and TRBJ1-1 for the parts outside the CDR3, the full variable domain is NAGVMQNPRHLVRRRGQEARLRCSPMKGHSHVYWYRQLPEEGLKFMVYLQKENIIDESGMPKERFSAEFPKEGPSILRIQQVVRGDSAAYFCASSLTGGNTEAFFGQGTRLTVV.

The J gene is TRBJ2-3, the V gene TRBV7-9, with a possible D match to TRBD2 (5 bases). CDR1 is SEHNR and CDR2 is FQNEAQ in the germline V gene (reference sequence). CDR3 size: 13 residues. Trimming removed 5 bases at V and 4 bases at J, with 10 bases between. The CDR3 protein is CASSLAGPDTQYF. CDR3 nucleotide sequence: TGTGCCAGCAGCCTGGCGGGTCCAGATACGCAGTATTTT.

The CDR3 is CASSSDRSTDTQYF. The CDR3 DNA is TGCGCCAGCAGCTCGGACAGGAGCACAGATACGCAGTATTTT. The chain links TRBV5-1 to TRBJ2-3; TRBD1 matches at 7 bases. Germline lookup yields CDR1 SGHRS and CDR2 YFSETQ. The CDR3 is 14 amino acids. J lost 0 bases, V lost 3 bases, and 1 base had no gene match.

This chain's CDR3 is CASSLRGTSGKQFF. In nucleotides, the CDR3 is TGTGCCAGCAGCTTGAGGGGGACTAGCGGAAAGCAGTTCTTC. This chain joins TRBV11-2 and TRBJ2-1, with TRBD2 identical over 11 bases. CDR1 SGHAT and CDR2 FQNNGV come from the germline V gene. V gave up 3 bases and J gave up 11 bases; unmatched junction bases: 6. This CDR3 has 14 amino acids.

This rearrangement joins TRBV10-3 to TRBJ2-7; 8 nucleotides align to TRBD1. The CDR3 extends over 14 amino acids. The V gene's germline CDR1 is ENHRY and CDR2 SYGVKD. Germline trimming cut 5 bases from V and 1 base from J; bases unmatched to any gene: 4. In DNA, the CDR3 is TGTGCCATCAGTACCACAGGGGGGTCCTACGAGCAGTACTTC. As protein: CAISTTGGSYEQYF.

For the CDR3, the DNA is TGCGCCAGCAGCCCGTCCTTTGGCGACACAGGGACCCAGTACTTC. Translation gives CASSPSFGDTGTQYF. The V call is TRBV4-3, the J call TRBJ2-5; a possible D gene is TRBD1 (5 bases). This CDR3 comprises 15 residues. Germline CDR1 and CDR2: LGHNA and YSLEER. V shed 4 bases and J shed 7 bases, with 19 bases lying between them.

This clone was seen once. The rearrangement joins TRBV7-2 to TRBJ1-5; weak D call: TRBD1 (5 bases). Germline loops: CDR1 SGHTA, CDR2 FQGNSA. V gave up 1 base and J gave up 0 bases, with 10 bases separating them. The CDR3 has 16 amino acids. The chain's CDR3 is CASSLGTPNSNQPQHF. For the CDR3, the DNA is TGTGCCAGCAGCTTAGGGACACCAAATAGCAATCAGCCCCAGCATTTT.

V and J are TRBV7-3 and TRBJ2-2; tentatively, D is TRBD1 (5 bases). V shed 1 base and J shed 1 base, with 7 bases lying between them. Germline V gives CDR1 SGHTA, CDR2 FQGTGA. This CDR3 is built from 15 residues. The CDR3 DNA is TGTGCCAGCAGCTTAATTGGACAGAACACCGGGGAGCTGTTTTTT. The encoded protein is CASSLIGQNTGELFF.

The V and J genes are TRBV28 and TRBJ2-1, with 13 bases fitting TRBD2. CDR1 is MDHEN, CDR2 SYDVKM, per germline. This CDR3 is 12 amino acids long. V gave up 7 bases and J gave up 15 bases; unmatched junction bases: 6. The CDR3 loop reads CASMTSGRRPFF. CDR3 DNA sequence: TGTGCCAGCATGACTAGCGGGAGGAGACCGTTCTTC.

This chain joins TRBV28 and TRBJ2-2, with 8 bases identical to TRBD1. The CDR3 covers 20 residues. V lost 3 bases, J lost 2 bases, and 17 bases stayed unmatched. CDR1 MDHEN and CDR2 SYDVKM come from the germline V gene. Here the CDR3 DNA reads TGTGCCAGCAGTTTGCCGAGACAGGACAGGGCGTGGGGTAACACCGGGGAGCTGTTTTTT. Translated: CASSLPRQDRAWGNTGELFF.

This clone was counted only a few times. The chain joins TRBV9 to TRBJ2-7, with D possibly being TRBD1 (6 bases). CDR3 length equals 15 residues. Trimming left V 3 bases short and J 3 bases short, with 16 bases between. The germline CDR1 and CDR2 sequences are SGDLS and YYNGEE. This CDR3 is CASSAGTGTYYEQYF. The CDR3 nucleotides read TGTGCCAGCAGCGCTGGCACCGGGACATACTACGAGCAGTACTTC.

The chain employs TRBV7-2 and TRBJ1-1; 7 bases are shared with TRBD1. This CDR3 spans 13 amino acids. Trimming at V came to 8 bases and at J to 1 base, leaving 4 bases not matched to a gene. In germline, CDR1 is SGHTA, CDR2 FQGNSA. The CDR3 region is CASRRTGNTEAFF. CDR3 DNA sequence: TGTGCCAGCCGCCGGACAGGGAACACTGAAGCTTTCTTT.

V and J are TRBV27 and TRBJ2-3; 10 bases line up with TRBD2. This CDR3 is built from 17 residues. V was clipped by 5 bases and J by 4 bases; unmatched bases: 12. Germline V CDR1 and CDR2: MNHEY, SMNVEV (reference sequence). The CDR3 region is CASSPSAGGPESDTQYF. CDR3 sequence (DNA): TGTGCCAGCAGTCCGTCAGCGGGAGGGCCCGAATCAGATACGCAGTATTTT.

This chain links TRBV27 with TRBJ2-3; 15 bases are shared with TRBD2. V shed 4 bases and J 5 bases; nucleotides not matched to a gene: 7. Germline lookup yields CDR1 MNHEY and CDR2 SMNVEV (reference sequence). The CDR3 is 17 amino acids. Here the CDR3 DNA reads TGTGCCAGCAGTTCGGGACTAGCGGGAGGATCTGTAGATACGCAGTATTTT. The encoded protein is CASSSGLAGGSVDTQYF.

The rearrangement links TRBV4-1 to TRBJ1-5, with TRBD1 identical over 8 bases. Germline V gene sequence: CDR1 MGHRA, CDR2 YSYEKL. The length of the CDR3 is 15 residues. V dropped 3 bases and J dropped 4; count of bases not matched to a gene: 5. Here the CDR3 reads CASSQGTGPNQPQHF. CDR3 sequence (DNA): TGCGCCAGCAGCCAGGGGACAGGACCGAATCAGCCCCAGCATTTT.

This chain uses TRBV30 with TRBJ2-3, with D perhaps matching TRBD1 (5 bases). The V end lost 1 base, the J end lost 0 bases, and 14 bases lay between the germline ends. This CDR3 region has 16 residues. Germline V lookup: CDR1 GTSNPN, CDR2 SVGIG (reference sequence). CDR3 bases: TGTGCCTGGAGTGCACACTCCCCAGGGAGCACAGATACGCAGTATTTT. Protein product: CAWSAHSPGSTDTQYF.

The chain uses TRBV6-1 and TRBJ2-3; perhaps TRBD1 as D (6 bases). The V and J ends lost 4 bases and 2 bases respectively, with 7 bases between them. The CDR3 covers 13 residues. The V gene's germline CDR1 is MNHNS and CDR2 SASEGT. The CDR3 region is CASSGTDTDTQYF. The DNA for the CDR3 is TGTGCCAGCAGTGGGACAGACACAGATACGCAGTATTTT.